This T cell receptor beta chain was sequenced during a study of healthy donors' naive CD4 and CD8 T cells. The germline V gene encodes CDR1 MNHEY and CDR2 SVGAGI. The V end lost 0 bases, the J end lost 2 bases, and 10 bases lay between the germline ends. CDR3 length: 15 amino acids. TCR libraries were built from about 500 ng of total RNA by linear amplification. TCRdb passed the reads through MiXCR, listing each CDR3 protein once. Of around 180,000 distinct CDR3 sequences listed, over 60% are singletons. This chain uses TRBV6-5 with TRBJ1-2; no clear D gene. The sequenced sample was naive CD4+ and CD8+ T cells sorted from blood, pooled from several donors. The sequence was collected from a pool of human donors in good health; the sample pools cells from several healthy donors. Here the CDR3 reads CASSYSSGPNYGYTF. The CDR3 nucleotides read TGTGCCAGCAGTTACTCGAGTGGCCCGAACTATGGCTACACCTTC.